This T cell receptor (beta chain) was identified in a study of blood T cells in healthy people across ages. This CDR3 comprises 17 residues. The junction had 8 bases not matched to a gene; V was cut back by 5 bases and J by 2 bases. CDR1 and CDR2 from the germline V gene are SEHNR and FQNEAQ (reference sequence). Combining a sample-barcoded 5' primer with a J-beta primer mix, a second PCR ran for about 6 to 12 cycles. TCRdb re-analysed the 5' RACE reads in MiXCR, keeping a single row per CDR3 protein. The sample carries 1,300,000 or so distinct CDR3 sequences, approximately 59% recorded once. This sequence was found in a man younger than 30 in good health. Sample: blood. The chain combines TRBV7-9 with TRBJ2-3; 12 bases fit TRBD2. This CDR3 reads CASSELAGGWYTDTQYF. The CDR3 nucleotides read TGTGCCAGCAGCGAACTAGCGGGGGGTTGGTACACAGATACGCAGTATTTT.